A single sample gave rise to the 29 T cell receptor beta chains below, sequenced in a study of Graves' ophthalmopathy and Graves' hyperthyroidism. RNA transcripts were the source from which TCR beta CDR3 regions were amplified. Second-round multiplex PCR came after a first-round RT-PCR that employed HTBI primers. Each CDR3 protein gets one entry after TCRdb re-called the multiplex PCR reads with MiXCR. The sample records 200,000 to 250,000 distinct CDR3 sequences, about 22% being singletons. The specimen sequenced was peripheral blood. The receptors derive from a woman aged 45-59 years with Graves' ophthalmopathy.

V is TRBV30 and J is TRBJ1-6; D unclear. The CDR3 runs to 11 residues. V lost 3 bases and J 9 bases, leaving 6 bases between the germline ends. CDR1 and CDR2 from the germline V gene are GTSNPN and SVGIG (reference sequence). The CDR3 region has the DNA TGTGCCTGGAGCGAGTTTTCACCCCTCCACTTT. This translates into CAWSEFSPLHF.

This clonotype was seen at least ten times. The chain carries TRBV28 and TRBJ2-5, with D tentatively TRBD2 (5 bases). V lost 5 bases to trimming and J lost 6 bases, with 10 bases between them. Germline CDR1 MDHEN, CDR2 SYDVKM. The CDR3 totals 12 residues. The CDR3 reads CASSRLMKTQYF. DNA for the CDR3: TGTGCCAGCAGTAGACTAATGAAGACCCAGTACTTC.

This clonotype was observed at least ten times. The gene calls are TRBV7-3 and TRBJ1-5; no firm D call. In germline, CDR1 is SGHTA, CDR2 FQGTGA. This CDR3 has 18 amino acids. V dropped 8 bases and J dropped 5 bases, with 28 bases sitting between them. The CDR3 nucleotides are TGTGCCAGCTGGAAACGTAGGTGGACGGACCCTCTATATCAGCCCCAGCATTTT. It specifies CASWKRRWTDPLYQPQHF.

At least ten counts were recorded for this clonotype. CDR3 bases: TGTGCCAGCAGTCAAGGGGGCGGAAACTATGGCTACACCTTC. It codes for CASSQGGGNYGYTF. This rearrangement joins TRBV28 to TRBJ1-2; 7 bases line up with TRBD1. The V and J ends lost 5 bases and 2 bases, in that order; junction bases with no gene match: 5. CDR1 and CDR2 from the germline V gene are MDHEN and SYDVKM. The length of the CDR3 is 14 residues.

This clonotype was detected only a few times. This chain uses TRBV7-3 with TRBJ2-2; 11 bases are a match to TRBD2. Germline CDR1 and CDR2: SGHTA and FQGTGA. The CDR3 extends over 17 amino acids. V lost 6 bases and J lost 5; bases outside the gene matches: 11. The DNA of the CDR3 is TGTGCCAGCAGGGCCACTAGCGGGAGTGGTTGGACCGGGGAGCTGTTTTTT. It yields the protein CASRATSGSGWTGELFF.

This clonotype was found many times. The rearrangement links TRBV28 to TRBJ1-2, with 11 bases aligning to TRBD1. The CDR3 extends over 14 amino acids. Trimming removed 5 bases from V and 7 bases from J; junction bases left unmatched: 6. Germline V gives CDR1 MDHEN, CDR2 SYDVKM. The CDR3 loop is CASSEGTGGFGYTF. CDR3 in DNA: TGTGCCAGCAGTGAAGGGACAGGGGGATTTGGCTACACCTTC.

This clonotype was seen repeatedly, ten times or more. This chain connects TRBV20-1 to TRBJ2-7; 14 positions match TRBD2. V was pared by 0 bases and J by 4 bases, with 14 bases of the junction left unmatched. Germline CDR1 reads DFQATT; CDR2 reads SNEGSKA (reference sequence). CDR3 size: 19 residues. This CDR3 is CSARDLEGLAGVGAYEQYF. The CDR3 nucleotides read TGCAGTGCTAGAGACCTAGAGGGACTAGCGGGAGTCGGGGCTTACGAGCAGTACTTC.

This clonotype was found many times. This chain links TRBV12-3 or TRBV12-4 with TRBJ1-1; D remains ambiguous. This CDR3 has 17 residues. Trimming stripped 4 bases from V and 1 base from J, with 19 bases between. The CDR3 sequence: CASSSGFGSTWNTEAFF. The CDR3 nucleotides are TGTGCCAGCAGTTCCGGGTTTGGTAGCACCTGGAACACTGAAGCTTTCTTT.

This clonotype was recorded many times. The chain couples TRBV12-3 or TRBV12-4 to TRBJ2-5, with 8 positions matching TRBD2. CDR3 length: 15 amino acids. The J segment lost 5 bases and the V segment lost 6 bases, leaving 11 bases of the junction unmatched. In DNA form, the CDR3 reads TGTGCCAGCAGCCCCCCGGGACTAGGACCGGAGACCCAGTACTTC. This codes for CASSPPGLGPETQYF.

V usage is TRBV3-1 and J usage is TRBJ1-3; D is unresolved. The CDR3 runs 13 residues. In germline, CDR1 is LGHDT, CDR2 YNNKEL (reference sequence). The ends were cut back, 0 bases at V and 4 bases at J, with 4 bases in the middle. The chain's CDR3 is CASSQEEGNTIYF. CDR3 nucleotides: TGTGCCAGCAGCCAAGAGGAAGGAAACACCATATATTTT.

There are many counts of this clonotype. V is TRBV6-5 and J is TRBJ2-7, with a tentative D call TRBD2 (6 bases). There are 14 residues in the CDR3. V was shortened by 5 bases and J by 6 bases, with 17 bases between the two germline ends. Germline assignment: CDR1 MNHEY and CDR2 SVGAGI. The CDR3 protein is CASSTGDQLGEQYF. The CDR3 DNA sequence: TGTGCCAGCAGTACGGGGGACCAGCTCGGCGAGCAGTACTTC.

This clonotype was detected ten times or more. CDR3 sequence reads: CASSYSRVENGYTF. CDR3 nucleotides: TGTGCCAGCAGTTACTCCAGGGTAGAGAATGGCTACACCTTC. J is TRBJ1-2 and V is TRBV6-5, with D tentatively TRBD1 (5 bases). The V end was cut by 0 bases, the J end by 6 bases, with 11 bases between. In germline, CDR1 is MNHEY, CDR2 SVGAGI. CDR3 length: 14 amino acids.

This clonotype was counted at least ten times. This sequence joins TRBV7-2 and TRBJ2-7; possible D gene TRBD2, 6 bases. CDR1 is SGHTA, CDR2 FQGNSA, per germline. CDR3 length: 14 residues. Trimming removed 3 bases from V and 2 bases from J, with 11 bases in between. The CDR3 here is CASSFGAGTYEQYF. In DNA, the CDR3 is TGTGCCAGCAGCTTCGGTGCGGGAACCTACGAGCAGTACTTC.

This clonotype has at least ten counts. The V gene is TRBV6-1, the J gene TRBJ1-6; 8 nucleotides align to TRBD1. V was clipped by 4 bases and J by 8 bases; unmatched bases: 7. Germline values: CDR1 MNHNS, CDR2 SASEGT. The length of the CDR3 is 15 residues. CDR3 residues: CASSAPGQDYSPLHF. CDR3 DNA: TGTGCCAGCAGTGCTCCGGGACAGGATTATTCACCCCTCCACTTT.

This clonotype was detected only a few times. This sequence joins TRBV7-9 and TRBJ2-7; 8 bases align to TRBD2. Unmatched junction bases numbered 9, after V lost 5 bases and J lost 3 bases. CDR3 length equals 15 residues. Germline V gene sequence: CDR1 SEHNR, CDR2 FQNEAQ (reference sequence). As DNA, the CDR3 is TGTGCCAGCAGCCACGGGGGGGTCAGAGACTACGAGCAGTACTTC. Its protein is CASSHGGVRDYEQYF.

V usage is TRBV6-1 and J usage is TRBJ2-5, with 9 bases lining up with TRBD1. CDR1 MNHNS and CDR2 SASEGT come from the germline V gene. V lost 2 bases, J lost 4 bases, and 5 bases stayed unmatched. The CDR3 covers 15 residues. The CDR3 nucleotides are TGTGCCAGCAGTGAAACTGGGACAGGGCGAGAGACCCAGTACTTC. This sequence encodes CASSETGTGRETQYF.

This clonotype has more than one count but fewer than ten. The chain carries TRBV5-1 and TRBJ2-7; perhaps TRBD1 as D (5 bases). The CDR3 length is 14 residues. V lost 5 bases to trimming and J lost 6 bases, with 18 bases between them. Germline V gene data show CDR1 as SGHRS and CDR2 as YFSETQ. This CDR3 is CASRLGHGLGEQYF. DNA for the CDR3: TGCGCCAGCAGGCTCGGACACGGGCTGGGCGAGCAGTACTTC.

This chain joins TRBV20-1 and TRBJ1-6; no firm D call. Trimming took 3 bases from V and 8 from J, leaving 11 bases between them. This CDR3 has 13 residues. Germline V gene data show CDR1 as DFQATT and CDR2 as SNEGSKA (reference sequence). The CDR3 reads CSASSGYYSPLHF. The CDR3 nucleotides read TGCAGTGCTAGTTCTGGGTACTATTCACCCCTCCACTTT.

The genes are TRBV6-4 and TRBJ2-7; weak D call: TRBD2 (7 bases). Trimming left V 8 bases short and J 3 bases short, with 14 bases between. This CDR3 comprises 13 residues. CDR1 is MRHNA, CDR2 SNTAGT, per germline. The chain's CDR3 is CASGRGAYYEQYF. The CDR3 DNA follows: TGTGCCAGCGGGAGGGGGGCCTACTACGAGCAGTACTTC.

This clonotype was picked up many times. CDR3: CASGPPQGAVQPQHF. Here the CDR3 DNA reads TGTGCCAGCGGACCGCCGCAGGGGGCGGTTCAGCCCCAGCATTTT. V and J are TRBV2 and TRBJ1-5; TRBD1 matches 8 bases. J lost 6 bases, V lost 8 bases, and 12 bases had no gene match. The germline CDR1 and CDR2 sequences are SNHLY and FYNNEI. There are 15 residues in the CDR3.

This clonotype was recorded at least ten times. The chain is built from TRBV19 and TRBJ1-2; 9 positions match TRBD1. This CDR3 has 14 residues. Germline values: CDR1 LNHDA, CDR2 SQIVND (reference sequence). J was trimmed by 6 bases and V by 6 bases; bases with no gene match: 8. The CDR3 loop is CASSPVWTGDGYTF. In DNA, the CDR3 is TGTGCCAGTAGCCCGGTGTGGACAGGGGATGGCTACACCTTC.

This clonotype has just a few counts. The V gene is TRBV27, the J gene TRBJ1-6, with no clear D. The V end lost 9 bases, the J end lost 7 bases, and 16 bases lay between the germline ends. Germline values: CDR1 MNHEY, CDR2 SMNVEV (reference sequence). The CDR3 runs 14 residues. The CDR3 sequence is CASRVLQGNSPLHF. Written as DNA, the CDR3 is TGTGCCAGTAGGGTCCTCCAAGGCAATTCACCCCTCCACTTT.

The sample holds many counts of this clonotype. The chain uses TRBV20-1 and TRBJ2-7, with D possibly TRBD2 on 5 matching bases. Germline lookup yields CDR1 DFQATT and CDR2 SNEGSKA (reference sequence). The CDR3 has 16 amino acids. The ends were cut back, 3 bases at V and 2 bases at J, with 20 bases in the middle. CDR3: CSASPAIRGVTYEQYF. CDR3 nucleotides: TGCAGTGCTAGCCCGGCGATACGGGGTGTTACCTACGAGCAGTACTTC.

V is TRBV7-8 and J is TRBJ1-1; D might be TRBD1 (6 bases). V lost 8 bases, J lost 10 bases, and 20 bases lay in between. Germline V gene lookup returns CDR1 SGHVS and CDR2 FQNEAQ. This CDR3 has 13 residues. The chain's CDR3 is CASESFGGRGAFF. The CDR3 DNA reads TGTGCCAGCGAGTCGTTTGGGGGGCGCGGAGCTTTCTTT.

This clonotype was detected many times. This chain links TRBV20-1 with TRBJ2-5; 13 bases align to TRBD2. This CDR3 has 14 amino acids. Per germline, CDR1 DFQATT and CDR2 SNEGSKA (reference sequence). The V segment lost 5 bases and the J segment 4 bases; nucleotides outside the gene matches: 4. CDR3 nucleotide sequence: TGCAGTGCTGGACTAGCGGGAGTCTTAGAGACCCAGTACTTC. The encoded protein is CSAGLAGVLETQYF.

This clonotype was seen ten or more times. V usage is TRBV19 and J usage is TRBJ1-5, with D uncertain. Trimming took off 7 bases at V and 6 bases at J, with 16 bases between the two ends. The CDR3 is 14 residues long. Per the germline V gene, CDR1 is LNHDA and CDR2 is SQIVND (reference sequence). Here the CDR3 DNA reads TGTGCCAGTACTATCGGGCAGCTGTTTCAGCCCCAGCATTTT. It yields the protein CASTIGQLFQPQHF.

This clonotype occurred many times. The chain employs TRBV19 and TRBJ2-7; 10 positions agree with TRBD1. The V and J ends lost 2 bases and 4 bases, in that order; junction bases with no gene match: 8. Germline CDR1 reads LNHDA; CDR2 reads SQIVND (reference sequence). The CDR3 covers 16 residues. DNA for the CDR3: TGTGCCAGTAGTATATCAGGACGGACAGGGGGGTACGAGCAGTACTTC. Its protein is CASSISGRTGGYEQYF.

This clonotype has only one observation. As DNA, the CDR3 is TGTGCCAGTAGTGGCGGGACTAGCGGGAGTGGCTCCTACGAGCAGTACTTC. It is translated as CASSGGTSGSGSYEQYF. The V call is TRBV19, the J call TRBJ2-7, with 14 positions matching TRBD2. V gave up 5 bases and J gave up 0 bases; unmatched junction bases: 6. Germline V CDR1 and CDR2: LNHDA, SQIVND (reference sequence). CDR3 length: 17 amino acids.

This clonotype was observed a few times. The chain recombines TRBV6-1 with TRBJ2-2, with TRBD1 identical over 10 bases. The CDR3 loop spans 15 amino acids. V shed 6 bases, J shed 4 bases, and the junction held 5 bases outside the gene matches. Per germline, CDR1 MNHNS and CDR2 SASEGT. The CDR3 here is CASRPGQGSTGELFF. The DNA of the CDR3 is TGTGCCAGCAGACCGGGACAGGGGAGCACCGGGGAGCTGTTTTTT.